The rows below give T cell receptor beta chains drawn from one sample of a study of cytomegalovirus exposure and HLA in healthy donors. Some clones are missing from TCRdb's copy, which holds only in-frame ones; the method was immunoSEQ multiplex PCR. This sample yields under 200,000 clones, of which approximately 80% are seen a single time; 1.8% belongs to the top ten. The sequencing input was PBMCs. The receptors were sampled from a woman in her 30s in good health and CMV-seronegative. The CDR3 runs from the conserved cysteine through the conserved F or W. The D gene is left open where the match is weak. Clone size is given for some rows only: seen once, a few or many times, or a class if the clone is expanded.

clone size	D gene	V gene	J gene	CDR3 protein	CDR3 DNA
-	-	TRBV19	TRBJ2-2	CASSGATGELFF	TGTGCCAGTAGTGGGGCCACCGGGGAGCTGTTTTTT
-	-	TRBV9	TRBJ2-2	CASSPQGPGKNGELFF	TGTGCCAGCAGCCCCCAGGGGCCCGGTAAAAACGGGGAGCTGTTTTTT
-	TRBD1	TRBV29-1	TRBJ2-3	CSVEPGQGPDTQYF	TGCAGCGTTGAACCAGGACAGGGCCCAGATACGCAGTATTTT
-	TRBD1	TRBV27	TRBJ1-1	CASSLSGGQGWTEAFF	TGTGCCAGCAGTTTGTCCGGGGGACAGGGATGGACTGAAGCTTTCTTT
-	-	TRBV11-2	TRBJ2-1	CASRAIRGPYNEQFF	TGTGCCAGCAGAGCTATCCGAGGCCCCTACAATGAGCAGTTCTTC
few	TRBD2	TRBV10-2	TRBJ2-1	CASSGTSGLVNEQFF	TGCGCCAGCAGTGGGACTAGCGGGCTGGTCAATGAGCAGTTCTTC
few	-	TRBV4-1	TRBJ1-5	CASSQVQGNQPQHF	TGCGCCAGCAGCCAAGTCCAGGGAAATCAGCCCCAGCATTTT
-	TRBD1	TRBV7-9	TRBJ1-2	CASSIQGAYGYTF	TGTGCCAGCAGCATACAGGGGGCCTATGGCTACACCTTC
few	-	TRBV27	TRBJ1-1	CASSLLPRLSNTEAFF	TGTGCCAGCAGTTTATTACCCAGACTCTCGAACACTGAAGCTTTCTTT
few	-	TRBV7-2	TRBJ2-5	CASSTRETQYF	TGTGCCAGCAGCACTCGAGAGACCCAGTACTTC
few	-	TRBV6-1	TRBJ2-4	CASSDSPKNIQYF	TGTGCCAGCAGTGACAGTCCCAAAAACATTCAGTACTTC
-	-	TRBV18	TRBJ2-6	CASSPPGRAGANVLTF	TGTGCCAGCTCACCGCCGGGCAGGGCTGGGGCCAACGTCCTGACTTTC
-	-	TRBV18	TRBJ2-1	CASSPPAGGADEQFF	TGTGCCAGCTCACCACCGGCCGGCGGGGCCGATGAGCAGTTCTTC
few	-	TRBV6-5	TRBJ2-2	CASSLPGDTGELFF	TGTGCCAGCAGCCTACCCGGGGACACCGGGGAGCTGTTTTTT
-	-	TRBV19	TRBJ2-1	CASSMVTHGEQFF	TGTGCCAGTAGTATGGTCACTCATGGTGAGCAGTTCTTC
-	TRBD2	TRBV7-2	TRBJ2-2	CASSSGSIAGPTGELFF	TGTGCCAGCAGCTCGGGATCAATAGCGGGACCCACCGGGGAGCTGTTTTTT
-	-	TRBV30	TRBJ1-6	CAWSVQYSPLHF	TGTGCCTGGAGTGTACAGTATTCACCCCTCCACTTT
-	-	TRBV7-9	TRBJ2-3	CASSTIIGGRRSINTQYF	TGTGCCAGCAGCACTATTATCGGTGGGAGGCGATCAATTAATACGCAGTATTTT
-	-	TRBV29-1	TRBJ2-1	CSVAGVLTNEQFF	TGCAGCGTTGCGGGGGTCCTTACTAATGAGCAGTTCTTC
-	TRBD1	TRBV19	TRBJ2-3	CATLDRGRSTDTQYF	TGTGCCACCCTGGACAGGGGACGGAGCACAGATACGCAGTATTTT
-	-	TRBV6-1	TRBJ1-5	CASSEVSYSNQPQHF	TGTGCCAGCAGTGAAGTATCGTATAGCAATCAGCCCCAGCATTTT
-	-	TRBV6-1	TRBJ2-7	CASSARGRGIRSHEQYF	TGTGCCAGCAGTGCGCGGGGCAGGGGGATTAGGAGCCACGAGCAGTACTTC
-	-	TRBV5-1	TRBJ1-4	CASSLRGGRNEKLFF	TGCGCCAGCAGCTTGAGAGGGGGACGAAATGAAAAACTGTTTTTT
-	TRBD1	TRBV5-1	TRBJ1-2	CASSPGDSYGYTF	TGCGCCAGCAGCCCCGGGGACAGCTATGGCTACACCTTC
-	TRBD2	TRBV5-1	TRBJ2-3	CASSLEGGGAIDTQYF	TGCGCCAGCAGCTTGGAAGGCGGGGGGGCCATAGATACGCAGTATTTT
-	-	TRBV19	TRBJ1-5	CASSPTGYSNQPQHF	TGTGCCAGTAGTCCAACAGGGTATAGCAATCAGCCCCAGCATTTT
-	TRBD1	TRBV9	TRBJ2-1	CASSDSRGPSYNEQFF	TGTGCCAGCAGCGACTCAAGGGGGCCCTCCTACAATGAGCAGTTCTTC
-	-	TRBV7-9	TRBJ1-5	CASSWDTSNQPQHF	TGTGCCAGCAGCTGGGACACCAGCAATCAGCCCCAGCATTTT
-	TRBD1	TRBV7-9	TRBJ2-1	CASSPVKDRPNYNEQFF	TGTGCCAGCAGCCCCGTCAAGGACAGGCCCAACTACAATGAGCAGTTCTTC
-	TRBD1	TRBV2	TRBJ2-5	CASTTGGETQYF	TGTGCCAGCACTACAGGGGGAGAGACCCAGTACTTC
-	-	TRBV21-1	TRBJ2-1	CASSSSGGGGGRSYNEQFF	TGTGCCAGCAGCTCAAGTGGGGGCGGGGGGGGACGCTCCTACAATGAGCAGTTCTTC
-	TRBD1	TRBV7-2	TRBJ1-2	CASSPWGQNYGYTF	TGTGCCAGCAGCCCATGGGGACAGAACTATGGCTACACCTTC
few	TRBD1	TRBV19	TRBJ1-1	CASTRGPGTEAFF	TGTGCCAGTACGAGGGGGCCGGGTACTGAAGCTTTCTTT
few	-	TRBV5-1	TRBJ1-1	CASSFYWGSEAFF	TGCGCCAGCAGCTTTTATTGGGGCTCTGAAGCTTTCTTT
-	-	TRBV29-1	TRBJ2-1	CSVQGMFYNEQFF	TGCAGCGTCCAGGGTATGTTCTACAATGAGCAGTTCTTC
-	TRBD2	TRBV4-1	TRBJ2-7	CASSQGGLAVGEQYF	TGCGCCAGCAGCCAAGGCGGACTAGCGGTGGGGGAGCAGTACTTC
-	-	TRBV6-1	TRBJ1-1	CASDLGEENTEAFF	TGTGCCAGCGACTTAGGAGAGGAGAACACTGAAGCTTTCTTT
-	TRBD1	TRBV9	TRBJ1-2	CASTTGANYGYTF	TGTGCCAGCACGACAGGGGCTAACTATGGCTACACCTTC
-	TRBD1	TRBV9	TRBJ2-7	CASSVDGTVAYEQYF	TGTGCCAGCAGCGTAGACGGGACAGTAGCCTACGAGCAGTACTTC
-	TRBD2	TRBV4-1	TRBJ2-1	CASSQEASGGACGQFF	TGCGCCAGCAGCCAAGAGGCTAGCGGGGGTGCTTGCGGGCAGTTCTTC
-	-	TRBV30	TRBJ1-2	CAYDLGGHNYGYTF	TGTGCCTACGACCTGGGGGGTCATAACTATGGCTACACCTTC
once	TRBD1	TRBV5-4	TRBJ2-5	CASSWPGTEQETQYF	TGTGCCAGCAGCTGGCCCGGGACAGAACAAGAGACCCAGTACTTC
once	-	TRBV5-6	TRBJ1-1	CASSFTGRTEAFF	TGTGCCAGCAGCTTTACAGGGCGCACTGAAGCTTTCTTT
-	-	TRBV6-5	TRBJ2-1	CASSYSRSSYNEQFF	TGTGCCAGCAGTTACTCGCGAAGCTCCTACAATGAGCAGTTCTTC
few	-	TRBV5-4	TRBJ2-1	CASRAWVASAVAHRYNEQFF	TGTGCCAGCAGGGCCTGGGTAGCGTCTGCGGTGGCCCACAGATACAATGAGCAGTTCTTC
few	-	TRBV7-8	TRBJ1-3	CASSFTLGIRGNGGSGNTIYF	TGTGCCAGCAGCTTTACCCTGGGGATTAGGGGGAATGGCGGTTCTGGAAACACCATATATTTT
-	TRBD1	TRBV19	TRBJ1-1	CASSIGTGWAFF	TGTGCCAGTAGTATTGGGACAGGGTGGGCTTTCTTT
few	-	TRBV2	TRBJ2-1	CASLSYNEQFF	TGTGCCAGCCTGTCCTACAATGAGCAGTTCTTC
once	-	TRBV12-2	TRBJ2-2	CASRPRGSGELFF	TGTGCAAGTCGCCCAAGGGGGTCCGGGGAGCTGTTTTTT
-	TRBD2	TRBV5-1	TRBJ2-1	CASSSPLSGENYNEQFF	TGCGCCAGCAGCTCCCCACTTAGCGGGGAGAACTACAATGAGCAGTTCTTC